This section outlines one TCR beta chain sequence together with its context. With V trimmed by 3 bases and J by 10 bases, 13 bases remained unmatched. This CDR3 is 16 amino acids long. Germline V gene data show CDR1 as LNHDA and CDR2 as SQIVND (reference sequence). This sample stems from a study of T cell responses to AZD1222 COVID-19 vaccine. Using immunoSEQ multiplex PCR, the repertoire was profiled, and TCRdb retains in-frame clones only, with some absent. The sample has approximately 150,000 clones, more than 80% seen once; the top ten hold 1.5% to 2%. This TCR was recovered from an adult in good health. The V gene is TRBV19, the J gene TRBJ2-1; 9 bases are a match to TRBD2. The sequencing used peripheral blood, collected on day 0 of AZD1222 vaccination. CDR3 DNA: TGTGCCAGTAGTATTGTCGCGGGAGGGAACTTCGGGGAGCAGTTCTTC. Residues: CASSIVAGGNFGEQFF.